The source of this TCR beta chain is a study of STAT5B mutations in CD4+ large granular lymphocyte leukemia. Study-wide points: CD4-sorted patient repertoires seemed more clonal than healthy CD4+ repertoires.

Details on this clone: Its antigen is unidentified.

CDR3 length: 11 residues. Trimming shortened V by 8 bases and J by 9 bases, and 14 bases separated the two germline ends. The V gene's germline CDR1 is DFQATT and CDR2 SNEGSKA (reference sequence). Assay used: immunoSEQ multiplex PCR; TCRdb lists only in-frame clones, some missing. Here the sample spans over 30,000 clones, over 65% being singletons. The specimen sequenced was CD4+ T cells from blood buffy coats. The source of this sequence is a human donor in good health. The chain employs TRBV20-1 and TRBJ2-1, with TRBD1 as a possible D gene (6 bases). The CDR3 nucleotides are TGCAGTTCCCGAGGGGGTCTTGAGCAGTTCTTC. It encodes CSSRGGLEQFF.